The entry below describes one T cell receptor beta chain. Participant age was 18 to 89 years, and participants resided in about 25 US areas. This sample was included in a study of blood T cell repertoires in COVID-19. Study-level background: Donors in the United States, Italy and Spain gave samples during acute or convalescent COVID-19. Sources were T cells, B-cell-depleted T cells, or PBMCs; the material itself was cDNA or gDNA.

Study processing details: Nucleated cell counts were estimated from reference gene primer amplification. Assay used: immunoSEQ multiplex PCR; TCRdb lists only in-frame clones, some missing. V, J and clone size are those of that table, while D and trimming were read from the DNA. This table has around 50,000 clones, around 73% appearing once. The V segment lost 2 bases and the J segment 6 bases; nucleotides outside the gene matches: 12. CDR3 size: 17 residues. CDR1 and CDR2 from the germline V gene are MDHEN and SYDVKM. Input material: PBMCs or T cells enriched from blood (not recorded which). The chain joins TRBV28 to TRBJ2-3, with 9 bases matching TRBD1. This sequence originates from a woman aged 50 to 65 with acute COVID-19. CDR3 in amino acids: CASSLDIGQGLADTQYF. CDR3 bases: TGTGCCAGCAGTTTAGACATAGGACAGGGGTTGGCCGATACGCAGTATTTT.